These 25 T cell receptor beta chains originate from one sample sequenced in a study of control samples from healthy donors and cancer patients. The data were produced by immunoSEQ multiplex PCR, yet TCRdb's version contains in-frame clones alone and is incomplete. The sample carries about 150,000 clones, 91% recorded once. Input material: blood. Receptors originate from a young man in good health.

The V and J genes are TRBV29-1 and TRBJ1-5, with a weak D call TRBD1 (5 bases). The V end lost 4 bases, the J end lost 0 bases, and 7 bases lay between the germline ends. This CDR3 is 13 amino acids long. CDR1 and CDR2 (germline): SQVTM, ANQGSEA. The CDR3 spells CSVGQGSNQPQHF. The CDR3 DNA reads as TGCAGCGTTGGTCAGGGTAGCAATCAGCCCCAGCATTTT. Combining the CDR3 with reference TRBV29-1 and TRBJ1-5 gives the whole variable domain SAVISQKPSRDICQRGTSLTIQCQVDSQVTMMFWYRQQPGQSLTLIATANQGSEATYESGFVIDKFPISRPNLTFSTLTVSNMSPEDSSIYLCSVGQGSNQPQHFGDGTRLSIL.

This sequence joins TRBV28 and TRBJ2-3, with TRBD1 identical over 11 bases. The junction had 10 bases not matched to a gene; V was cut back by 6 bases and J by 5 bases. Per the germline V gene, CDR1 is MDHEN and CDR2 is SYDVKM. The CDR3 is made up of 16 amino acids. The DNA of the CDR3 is TGTGCCAGCAGCGTCACCGGGACAGGGGGGGTAGATACGCAGTATTTT. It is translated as CASSVTGTGGVDTQYF.

CDR3 amino acids: CASSLAGTSGGVSYEQYF. In DNA form, the CDR3 reads TGCGCCAGCAGCTTGGCCGGGACTAGCGGGGGTGTTTCCTACGAGCAGTACTTC. This chain links TRBV5-1 with TRBJ2-7; the match to TRBD2 covers 14 bases. The CDR3 loop spans 18 amino acids. The junction had 6 bases not matched to a gene; V was cut back by 0 bases and J by 1 base. Germline V gene sequence: CDR1 SGHRS, CDR2 YFSETQ.

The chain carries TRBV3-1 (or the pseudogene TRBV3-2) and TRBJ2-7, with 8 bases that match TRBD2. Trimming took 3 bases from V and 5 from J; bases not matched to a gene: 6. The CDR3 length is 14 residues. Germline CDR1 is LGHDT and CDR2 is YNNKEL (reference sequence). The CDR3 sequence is CASSQPGTRNEQYF. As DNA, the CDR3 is TGTGCCAGCAGCCAGCCCGGGACTAGGAACGAGCAGTACTTC.

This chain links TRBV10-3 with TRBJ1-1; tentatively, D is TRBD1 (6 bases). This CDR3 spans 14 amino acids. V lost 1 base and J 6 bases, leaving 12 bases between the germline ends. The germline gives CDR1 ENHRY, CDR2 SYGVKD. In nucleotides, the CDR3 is TGTGCCATCAGTGAGTTGGGGGCGAGAGCTGAAGCTTTCTTT. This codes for CAISELGARAEAFF.

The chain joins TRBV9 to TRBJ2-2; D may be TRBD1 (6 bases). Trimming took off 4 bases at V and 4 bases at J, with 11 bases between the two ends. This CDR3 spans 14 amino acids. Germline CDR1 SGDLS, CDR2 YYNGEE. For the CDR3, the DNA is TGTGCCAGCAGCCCCACCAGGGGCACCGGGGAGCTGTTTTTT. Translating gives CASSPTRGTGELFF.

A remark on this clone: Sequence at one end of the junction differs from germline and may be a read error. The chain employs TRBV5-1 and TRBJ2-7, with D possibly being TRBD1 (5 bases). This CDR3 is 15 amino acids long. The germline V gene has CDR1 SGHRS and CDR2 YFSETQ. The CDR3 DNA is TGCGCCACCAGCCGTCAGGGCATAGGTGAAACGGAGCAGTACTTC. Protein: CATSRQGIGETEQYF.

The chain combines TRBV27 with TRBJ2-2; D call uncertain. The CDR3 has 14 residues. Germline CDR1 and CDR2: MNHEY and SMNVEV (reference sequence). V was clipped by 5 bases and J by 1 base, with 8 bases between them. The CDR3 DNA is TGTGCCAGCAGTATAAATCGGAACACCGGGGAGCTGTTTTTT. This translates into CASSINRNTGELFF.

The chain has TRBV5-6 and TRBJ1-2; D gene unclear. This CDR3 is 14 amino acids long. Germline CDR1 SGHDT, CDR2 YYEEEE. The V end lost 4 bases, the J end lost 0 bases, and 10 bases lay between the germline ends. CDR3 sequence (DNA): TGTGCCAGCAGCCGGCGCCGGGCTAACTATGGCTACACCTTC. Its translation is CASSRRRANYGYTF. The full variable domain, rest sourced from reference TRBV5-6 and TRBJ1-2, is DAGVTQSPTHLIKTRGQQVTLRCSPKSGHDTVSWYQQALGQGPQFIFQYYEEEERQRGNFPDRFSGHQFPNYSSELNVNALLLGDSALYLCASSRRRANYGYTFGSGTRLTVV.

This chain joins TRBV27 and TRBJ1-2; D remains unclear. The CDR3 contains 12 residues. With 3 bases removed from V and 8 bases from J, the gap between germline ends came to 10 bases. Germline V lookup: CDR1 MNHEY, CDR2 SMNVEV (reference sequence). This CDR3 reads CASSFPLRGYTF. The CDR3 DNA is TGTGCCAGCAGTTTTCCCTTGCGGGGCTACACCTTC.

Written as DNA, the CDR3 is TGTGCCAGCAGCTTTGATGAGGGGAGGGGGAACACTGAAGCTTTCTTT. Translation gives CASSFDEGRGNTEAFF. This chain joins TRBV7-9 and TRBJ1-1; possible D gene TRBD1, 5 bases. Germline assignment: CDR1 SEHNR and CDR2 FQNEAQ (reference sequence). The CDR3 contains 16 residues. Trimming removed 3 bases from V and 1 base from J, with 15 bases in between.

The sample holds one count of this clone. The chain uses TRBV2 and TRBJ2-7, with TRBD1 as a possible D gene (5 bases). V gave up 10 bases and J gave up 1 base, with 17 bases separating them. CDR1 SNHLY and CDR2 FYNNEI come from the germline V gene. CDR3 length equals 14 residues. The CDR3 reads CATKTDLHSYEQYF. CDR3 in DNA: TGTGCCACCAAGACAGATCTTCATTCCTACGAGCAGTACTTC.

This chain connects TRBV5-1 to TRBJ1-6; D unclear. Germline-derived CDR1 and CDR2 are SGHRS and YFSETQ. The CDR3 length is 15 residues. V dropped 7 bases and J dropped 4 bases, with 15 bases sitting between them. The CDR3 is CASAGETEYNSPLHF. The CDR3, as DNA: TGCGCCAGCGCAGGTGAGACGGAATATAATTCACCCCTCCACTTT.

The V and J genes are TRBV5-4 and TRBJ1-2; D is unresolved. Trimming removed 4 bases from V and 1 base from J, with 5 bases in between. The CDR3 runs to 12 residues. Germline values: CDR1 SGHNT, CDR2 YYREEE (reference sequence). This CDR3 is CASSTNNYGYTF. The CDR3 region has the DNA TGTGCCAGCAGCACAAATAACTATGGCTACACCTTC.

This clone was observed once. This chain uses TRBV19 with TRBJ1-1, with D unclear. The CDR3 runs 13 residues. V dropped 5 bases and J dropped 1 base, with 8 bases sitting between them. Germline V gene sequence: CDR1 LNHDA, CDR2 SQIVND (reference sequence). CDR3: CASSVGGNTEAFF. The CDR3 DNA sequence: TGTGCCAGTAGTGTCGGCGGGAACACTGAAGCTTTCTTT.

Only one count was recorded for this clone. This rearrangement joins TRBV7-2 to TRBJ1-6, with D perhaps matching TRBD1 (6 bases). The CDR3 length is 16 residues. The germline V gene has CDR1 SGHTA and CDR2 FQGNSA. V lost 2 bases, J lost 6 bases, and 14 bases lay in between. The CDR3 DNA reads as TGTGCCAGCAGCTTACAGGGGAGGGTATCTAATTCACCCCTCCACTTT. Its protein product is CASSLQGRVSNSPLHF.

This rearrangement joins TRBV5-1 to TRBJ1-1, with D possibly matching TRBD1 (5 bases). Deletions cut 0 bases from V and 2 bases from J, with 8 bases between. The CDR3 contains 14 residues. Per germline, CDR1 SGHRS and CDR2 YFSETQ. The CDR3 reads CASSLGDLNTEAFF. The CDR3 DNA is TGCGCCAGCAGCTTGGGGGACTTAAACACTGAAGCTTTCTTT.

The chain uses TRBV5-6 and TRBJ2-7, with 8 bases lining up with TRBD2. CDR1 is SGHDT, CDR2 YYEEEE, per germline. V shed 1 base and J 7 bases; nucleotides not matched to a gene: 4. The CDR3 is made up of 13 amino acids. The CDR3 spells CASSLWSSGEQYF. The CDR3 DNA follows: TGTGCCAGCAGCTTGTGGTCTAGCGGGGAGCAGTACTTC. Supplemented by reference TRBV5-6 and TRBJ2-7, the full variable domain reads DAGVTQSPTHLIKTRGQQVTLRCSPKSGHDTVSWYQQALGQGPQFIFQYYEEEERQRGNFPDRFSGHQFPNYSSELNVNALLLGDSALYLCASSLWSSGEQYFGPGTRLTVT.

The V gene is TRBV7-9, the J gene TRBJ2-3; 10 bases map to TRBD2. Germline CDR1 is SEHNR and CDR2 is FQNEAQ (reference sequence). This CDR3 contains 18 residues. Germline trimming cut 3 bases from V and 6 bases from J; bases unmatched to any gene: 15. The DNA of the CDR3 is TGTGCCAGCAGCTTTAATCCCTCTTGGCTAGCGGGGGAGGATACGCAGTATTTT. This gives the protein CASSFNPSWLAGEDTQYF.

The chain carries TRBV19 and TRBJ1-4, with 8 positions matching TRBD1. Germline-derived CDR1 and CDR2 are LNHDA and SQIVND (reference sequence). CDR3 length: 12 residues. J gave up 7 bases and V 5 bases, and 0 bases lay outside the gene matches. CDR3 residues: CASSGTGEKLFF. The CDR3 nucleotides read TGTGCCAGTAGTGGGACAGGTGAAAAACTGTTTTTT.

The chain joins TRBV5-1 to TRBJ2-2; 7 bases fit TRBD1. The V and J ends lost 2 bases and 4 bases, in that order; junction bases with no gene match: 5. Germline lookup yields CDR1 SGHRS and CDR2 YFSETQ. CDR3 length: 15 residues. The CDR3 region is CASSLNRGPTGELFF. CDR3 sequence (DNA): TGCGCCAGCAGCTTAAACAGGGGCCCCACCGGGGAGCTGTTTTTT. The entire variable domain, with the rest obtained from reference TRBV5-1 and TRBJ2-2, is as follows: KAGVTQTPRYLIKTRGQQVTLSCSPISGHRSVSWYQQTPGQGLQFLFEYFSETQRNKGNFPGRFSGRQFSNSRSEMNVSTLELGDSALYLCASSLNRGPTGELFFGEGSRLTVL.

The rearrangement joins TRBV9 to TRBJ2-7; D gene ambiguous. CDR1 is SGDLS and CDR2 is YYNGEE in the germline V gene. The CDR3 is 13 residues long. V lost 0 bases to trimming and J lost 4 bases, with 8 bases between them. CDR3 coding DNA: TGTGCCAGCAGCGTAGAGGACGGATACGAGCAGTACTTC. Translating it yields CASSVEDGYEQYF.

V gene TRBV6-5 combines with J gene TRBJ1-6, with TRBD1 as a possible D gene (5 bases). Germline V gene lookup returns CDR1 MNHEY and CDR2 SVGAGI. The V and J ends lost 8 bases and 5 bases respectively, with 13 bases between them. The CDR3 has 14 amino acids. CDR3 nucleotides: TGTGCCAGCCGAGACCAGGGTAATAATTCACCCCTCCACTTT. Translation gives CASRDQGNNSPLHF.

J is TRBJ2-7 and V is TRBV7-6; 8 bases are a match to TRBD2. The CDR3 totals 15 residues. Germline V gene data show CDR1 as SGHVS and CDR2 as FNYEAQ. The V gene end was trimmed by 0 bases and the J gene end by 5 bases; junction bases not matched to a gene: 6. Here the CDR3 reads CASSLAAGGSDEQYF. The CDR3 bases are TGTGCCAGCAGCTTAGCGGCGGGGGGCAGCGACGAGCAGTACTTC. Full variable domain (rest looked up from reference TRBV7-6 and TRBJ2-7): GAGVSQSPRYKVTKRGQDVALRCDPISGHVSLYWYRQALGQGPEFLTYFNYEAQQDKSGLPNDRFSAERPEGSISTLTIQRTEQRDSAMYRCASSLAAGGSDEQYFGPGTRLTVT.

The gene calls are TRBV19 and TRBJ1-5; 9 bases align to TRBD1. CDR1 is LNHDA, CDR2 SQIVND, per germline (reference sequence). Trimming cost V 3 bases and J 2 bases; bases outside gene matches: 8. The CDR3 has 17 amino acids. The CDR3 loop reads CASSIWGQGLGNQPQHF. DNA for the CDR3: TGTGCCAGTAGTATCTGGGGACAGGGTCTAGGCAATCAGCCCCAGCATTTT. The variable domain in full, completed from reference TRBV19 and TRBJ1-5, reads DGGITQSPKYLFRKEGQNVTLSCEQNLNHDAMYWYRQDPGQGLRLIYYSQIVNDFQKGDIAEGYSVSREKKESFPLTVTSAQKNPTAFYLCASSIWGQGLGNQPQHFGDGTRLSIL.